This TCR beta chain derives from a study of PD-L1 blockade in urothelial cancer. CDR3 length: 13 amino acids. The germline V gene has CDR1 SNHLY and CDR2 FYNNEI. Trimming took 6 bases from V and 4 from J, leaving 13 bases between them. The sample's time point: peripheral blood 6 weeks after treatment start. The table came from immunoSEQ multiplex PCR; TCRdb's copy has only in-frame clones and leaves some out. The sample lists 35,000 to 40,000 clones, 75% to 90% occurring once. The V and J genes are TRBV2 and TRBJ2-7; TRBD2 is a possible D gene (6 bases). The sample here was PBMCs, taken around atezolizumab (anti-PD-L1) treatment. The sequence came from a man between 60 and 75 years old with urothelial cancer. CDR3 loop: CASSEIGGYEQYF. For the CDR3, the DNA is TGTGCCAGCAGCGAAATTGGGGGGTACGAGCAGTACTTC.